One sample yielded the 25 T cell receptor beta chains listed below, sequenced in a study of T-cell reconstitution after alpha-beta-depleted transplantation in children. Unique molecular identifiers were incorporated into the prepared TCRbeta library. TCRdb itself ran the PCR reads through MiXCR, one entry per CDR3 protein. The table lists about 400,000 distinct CDR3 sequences, around 15% of them singletons, with 25% to 35% in the top ten. This specimen consisted of PBMCs, mostly from graft donor cells, obtained 360 days after TCRalphabeta/CD19-depleted stem cell transplant. The receptors originated from a boy younger than two who had a stem cell transplant for Wiskott-Aldrich syndrome, so the T cells may come from the graft donor.

The table lists this clonotype with a few counts. V gene TRBV7-9 combines with J gene TRBJ1-1; D is uncertain. CDR3 length equals 14 residues. The germline CDR1 and CDR2 sequences are SEHNR and FQNEAQ (reference sequence). Trimming shortened V by 3 bases and J by 1 base, and 9 bases separated the two germline ends. For the CDR3, the DNA is TGTGCCAGCAGCTTGCAGGCCACGAACACTGAAGCTTTCTTT. It specifies CASSLQATNTEAFF.

This clonotype was seen a few times. This chain links TRBV3-1 with TRBJ2-1, with 8 bases aligning to TRBD2. The V and J ends lost 8 bases and 1 base, in that order; junction bases with no gene match: 7. This CDR3 is built from 15 residues. The V gene's germline CDR1 is LGHDT and CDR2 YNNKEL (reference sequence). The CDR3 DNA sequence: TGTGCCAGCTGCCTTAGCGGGAATTCCTACAATGAGCAGTTCTTC. Protein sequence: CASCLSGNSYNEQFF.

This clonotype was counted at least ten times. The chain couples TRBV18 to TRBJ2-5, with TRBD2 as a possible D gene (5 bases). This CDR3 is 12 amino acids long. V was trimmed by 8 bases and J by 4 bases, leaving 11 bases between them. Germline V CDR1 and CDR2: KGHSH, LQKENI. The CDR3 sequence: CASSPGGETQYF. In DNA, the CDR3 is TGTGCCAGCAGCCCTGGAGGAGAGACCCAGTACTTC.

V usage is TRBV20-1 and J usage is TRBJ1-1, with D maybe TRBD1 (6 bases). The germline V gene has CDR1 DFQATT and CDR2 SNEGSKA (reference sequence). Trimming left V 1 base short and J 3 bases short, with 15 bases between. This CDR3 comprises 15 residues. CDR3 coding DNA: TGCAGTGCTAGAGGGACCAGTCGGGGGCACACTGAAGCTTTCTTT. Protein: CSARGTSRGHTEAFF.

This clonotype was seen only a few times. This chain connects TRBV7-2 to TRBJ2-1; D is ambiguous. Germline V gene data show CDR1 as SGHTA and CDR2 as FQGNSA. The CDR3 is 15 amino acids. The germline V and J ends were trimmed by 5 bases and 4 bases, with 15 bases remaining between them. CDR3 nucleotide sequence: TGTGCCAGCAGCACCGCCCTACAGATTTACAATGAGCAGTTCTTC. It encodes CASSTALQIYNEQFF.

This clonotype was recorded a few times. The V gene is TRBV7-6, the J gene TRBJ2-5; the D gene is possibly TRBD2 (5 bases). V lost 0 bases to trimming and J lost 2 bases, with 22 bases between them. Germline loops: CDR1 SGHVS, CDR2 FNYEAQ. CDR3 length: 19 amino acids. CDR3 residues: CASSLAPPSATSSQETQYF. The CDR3 nucleotides are TGTGCCAGCAGCTTAGCGCCCCCAAGCGCCACTAGTTCTCAAGAGACCCAGTACTTC.

This chain joins TRBV18 and TRBJ2-1, with 8 bases lining up with TRBD2. CDR1 and CDR2 (germline): KGHSH, LQKENI. The CDR3 spans 15 residues. The junction had 2 bases not matched to a gene; V was cut back by 4 bases and J by 0 bases. DNA of the CDR3: TGTGCCAGCTCACAACTAGCGGCCTCCTACAATGAGCAGTTCTTC. Translating it yields CASSQLAASYNEQFF.

J is TRBJ1-1 and V is TRBV11-3, with TRBD1 as a possible D gene (5 bases). Germline-derived CDR1 and CDR2 are SGHNT and YENEEA. The V gene lost 4 bases and the J gene lost 7 bases, with 13 bases spanning the gap. This CDR3 comprises 13 residues. CDR3 coding DNA: TGTGCCAGCAGCTCCCAGACAGACTATGAAGCTTTCTTT. The encoded protein is CASSSQTDYEAFF.

The genes are TRBV5-1 and TRBJ2-7; a possible D gene is TRBD2 (5 bases). The CDR3 extends over 16 amino acids. CDR1 SGHRS and CDR2 YFSETQ come from the germline V gene. V shed 5 bases and J shed 5 bases, with 23 bases lying between them. Here the CDR3 reads CASRTSWAARADEQYF. CDR3 DNA: TGCGCCAGCAGGACTTCTTGGGCTGCGCGGGCGGACGAGCAGTACTTC.

The chain combines TRBV28 with TRBJ2-3; either TRBD1 or TRBD2 may fit D (5 bases each). This CDR3 has 14 amino acids. The V and J ends lost 7 bases and 2 bases respectively, with 13 bases between them. From germline, CDR1 is MDHEN and CDR2 SYDVKM. The CDR3 spells CASMNGAPTDTQYF. As DNA, the CDR3 is TGTGCCAGCATGAACGGGGCCCCCACAGATACGCAGTATTTT. The variable domain in full, with the rest retrieved from reference TRBV28 and TRBJ2-3, is DVKVTQSSRYLVKRTGEKVFLECVQDMDHENMFWYRQDPGLGLRLIYFSYDVKMKEKGDIPEGYSVSREKKERFSLILESASTNQTSMYLCASMNGAPTDTQYFGPGTRLTVL.

This clonotype came up a few times. DNA for the CDR3: TGTGCCACCAGTGTGAGGGAGGGCAGCTCCTACAATGAGCAGTTCTTC. This codes for CATSVREGSSYNEQFF. This chain joins TRBV24-1 and TRBJ2-1, with 7 bases lining up with TRBD2. The ends lost 5 bases at V and 0 bases at J; junction bases unmatched: 6. The CDR3 runs to 16 residues. Germline-derived CDR1 and CDR2 are KGHDR and SFDVKD.

CDR3 in amino acids: CASSLRREPYEQYF. CDR3 DNA: TGTGCCAGCAGTTTACGGAGGGAACCCTACGAGCAGTACTTC. The V and J genes are TRBV12-3 or TRBV12-4 and TRBJ2-7; D perhaps matches TRBD2 (6 bases). V was pared by 2 bases and J by 2 bases, with 10 bases between. The CDR3 extends over 14 amino acids.

The genes are TRBV7-2 and TRBJ2-1; 13 positions match TRBD2. Trimming took 5 bases from V and 0 from J; bases not matched to a gene: 4. This CDR3 contains 17 residues. CDR1 and CDR2 (germline): SGHTA, FQGNSA. The CDR3 here is CASSRTSGSPSYNEQFF. For the CDR3, the DNA is TGTGCCAGCAGCCGGACTAGCGGGAGCCCCTCCTACAATGAGCAGTTCTTC.

This chain uses TRBV5-5 with TRBJ2-2, with D possibly TRBD2 on 6 matching bases. With 0 bases removed from V and 7 bases from J, the gap between germline ends came to 16 bases. CDR3 length equals 16 residues. Germline V gene data show CDR1 as SGHKS and CDR2 as YYEKEE (reference sequence). The CDR3: CASSLDGDWPDGELFF. The CDR3 coding sequence is TGTGCCAGCAGCTTGGACGGGGACTGGCCTGACGGGGAGCTGTTTTTT.

The genes are TRBV7-2 and TRBJ2-7; D not resolved. This CDR3 comprises 14 residues. Trimming stripped 0 bases from V and 7 bases from J, with 13 bases between. Germline CDR1 SGHTA, CDR2 FQGNSA. The CDR3 DNA reads TGTGCCAGCAGCTTAGCTCGGGCCACCCTAGAGCAGTACTTC. Translated, it gives CASSLARATLEQYF.

The table lists this clonotype with a few counts. This chain connects TRBV28 to TRBJ2-7, with D uncertain. With 5 bases removed from V and 3 bases from J, the gap between germline ends came to 5 bases. This CDR3 spans 11 amino acids. The germline gives CDR1 MDHEN, CDR2 SYDVKM. The chain's CDR3 is CASSTIYEQYF. The CDR3 DNA follows: TGTGCCAGCAGTACGATCTACGAGCAGTACTTC.

This clonotype came up a few times. V usage is TRBV4-3 and J usage is TRBJ2-5, with unresolved D. CDR1 and CDR2 (germline): LGHNA, YSLEER. The ends were cut back, 0 bases at V and 5 bases at J, with 10 bases in the middle. This CDR3 region has 14 residues. The CDR3 loop reads CASSQESSWETQYF. DNA of the CDR3: TGCGCCAGCAGCCAAGAGTCTAGTTGGGAGACCCAGTACTTC.

The sample holds a few counts of this clonotype. This rearrangement joins TRBV5-1 to TRBJ2-7, with a tentative D call TRBD2 (6 bases). There are 14 residues in the CDR3. The V gene lost 0 bases and the J gene lost 3 bases, with 10 bases spanning the gap. Per the germline V gene, CDR1 is SGHRS and CDR2 is YFSETQ. The CDR3 loop is CASSLGTTYYEQYF. CDR3 bases: TGCGCCAGCAGCTTGGGGACTACCTACTACGAGCAGTACTTC. The variable domain in full, with the rest retrieved from reference TRBV5-1 and TRBJ2-7, is KAGVTQTPRYLIKTRGQQVTLSCSPISGHRSVSWYQQTPGQGLQFLFEYFSETQRNKGNFPGRFSGRQFSNSRSEMNVSTLELGDSALYLCASSLGTTYYEQYFGPGTRLTVT.

The rearrangement joins TRBV11-2 to TRBJ2-2; D gene ambiguous. V was cut by 2 bases and J by 2 bases, with 15 bases left in between. The length of the CDR3 is 17 residues. CDR1 and CDR2 (germline): SGHAT, FQNNGV. CDR3 nucleotides: TGTGCCAGCAGCTTAAGGCTGGCGGCAGAAAACACCGGGGAGCTGTTTTTT. Translated: CASSLRLAAENTGELFF.

This clonotype turned up a few times. The CDR3 spells CSAKRWFTSTDTQYF. The DNA of the CDR3 is TGCAGTGCTAAAAGGTGGTTCACTAGCACAGATACGCAGTATTTT. J is TRBJ2-3 and V is TRBV20-1; the D is unclear. The CDR3 extends over 15 amino acids. The V and J ends lost 4 bases and 0 bases respectively, with 14 bases between them. CDR1 and CDR2 (germline): DFQATT, SNEGSKA (reference sequence).

The rearrangement joins TRBV5-4 to TRBJ2-3, with D tentatively TRBD1 (6 bases). The length of the CDR3 is 14 residues. Deletions cut 4 bases from V and 6 bases from J, with 15 bases between. In germline, CDR1 is SGHNT, CDR2 YYREEE (reference sequence). The CDR3: CASSKTGGSDTQYF. The CDR3 DNA reads as TGTGCCAGCAGCAAGACAGGTGGTAGCGATACGCAGTATTTT.

This clonotype was observed a few times. The J gene is TRBJ2-1, the V gene TRBV6-2 or TRBV6-3; 9 bases are a match to TRBD1. Germline V gene sequence: CDR1 MNHEY, CDR2 SVGEGT. The CDR3 sequence is 15 residues long. V was pared by 0 bases and J by 5 bases, with 2 bases of the junction left unmatched. The CDR3 DNA reads as TGTGCCAGCAGTTACTCCGGGACAGGGAACAATGAGCAGTTCTTC. Its protein is CASSYSGTGNNEQFF.

The chain carries TRBV5-5 and TRBJ2-7; D unclear. Germline CDR1 is SGHKS and CDR2 is YYEKEE (reference sequence). The CDR3 extends over 13 amino acids. The V end was cut by 4 bases, the J end by 3 bases, with 11 bases between. In nucleotides, the CDR3 is TGTGCCAGCAGCCAAATTGGATACTACGAGCAGTACTTC. Translated: CASSQIGYYEQYF.

This clonotype has just a few counts. The chain combines TRBV6-5 with TRBJ1-2; D remains unclear. The germline V and J ends were trimmed by 5 bases and 2 bases, with 6 bases remaining between them. Germline V gene lookup returns CDR1 MNHEY and CDR2 SVGAGI. This CDR3 has 12 residues. The CDR3 loop reads CASSGHNYGYTF. In DNA form, the CDR3 reads TGTGCCAGCAGTGGTCACAACTATGGCTACACCTTC.

The table lists this clonotype with a few counts. The chain joins TRBV5-1 to TRBJ2-1; TRBD1 matches at 7 bases. The germline V gene has CDR1 SGHRS and CDR2 YFSETQ. CDR3 length: 18 residues. V lost 4 bases, J lost 2 bases, and 15 bases stayed unmatched. The CDR3 DNA sequence: TGCGCCAGCAGCACACATTGGAACAGGGGTATCACCTACAATGAGCAGTTCTTC. Translation: CASSTHWNRGITYNEQFF.